The TCR beta chain under discussion was sequenced for a study of T cell changes during pregnancy in multiple sclerosis. V was clipped by 8 bases and J by 13 bases; unmatched bases: 6. Germline V CDR1 and CDR2: DFQATT, SNEGSKA (reference sequence). The CDR3 is 10 residues long. The protocol was immunoSEQ multiplex PCR, while the TCRdb copy is restricted to in-frame clones and leaves out a portion. The data show roughly 70,000 clones, with 90% seen just once and 1.5% held by the top ten. The origin of this receptor is a female donor with multiple sclerosis, enrolled in a pregnancy study. The specimen comprised peripheral blood, sampled in the third trimester of pregnancy. The chain combines TRBV20-1 with TRBJ2-4, with TRBD2 matching over 9 bases. The CDR3 nucleotides are TGCAGTCGCCGGCTAGCGGGGCAGTACTTC. It translates to CSRRLAGQYF.